This T cell receptor beta chain was sequenced during a study of T cell responses to AZD1222 COVID-19 vaccine. The CDR3 sequence is 15 residues long. V lost 3 bases and J 2 bases, leaving 13 bases between the germline ends. Germline CDR1 reads SGHRS; CDR2 reads YFSETQ. With respect to this clone: What it binds is not known.

Study findings and constraints: In all cases, repertoires were sampled only after the peak T cell response. In a largely white British group with more females than males, clonal diversity was possibly underestimated. Just five or six AZD1222 recipients were seropositive at baseline. Spike-specific TCR breadth and depth grew following two AZD1222 doses.

Clones were read by immunoSEQ multiplex PCR, and TCRdb kept only the in-frame ones, dropping some. This table holds about 120,000 clones, 92% found once. This chain uses TRBV5-1 with TRBJ2-3; TRBD1 is a possible D gene (6 bases). Sample: peripheral blood, taken 28 days after the second AZD1222 dose. The TCR sequence derives from an adult who received the AZD1222 COVID-19 vaccine. The CDR3 reads CASSYRDKDTDTQYF. The CDR3 coding sequence is TGCGCCAGCAGCTATCGGGACAAGGACACAGATACGCAGTATTTT.